One and the same sample provided the 28 T cell receptor beta chains below, sequenced in a study of cytomegalovirus exposure and HLA in healthy donors. The PCR employed 60 Vbeta primers together with 13 Jbeta primers. Using immunoSEQ multiplex PCR, the repertoire was profiled, and TCRdb retains in-frame clones only, with some absent. Of about 200,000 clones listed, 60% to 80% are singletons. The sequenced sample was PBMCs. The receptors stem from a woman aged 25-40 years in good health and CMV-seronegative.

This chain joins TRBV10-1 and TRBJ2-3; possible D gene TRBD2, 7 bases. Trimming removed 10 bases at V and 2 bases at J, with 16 bases between. In germline, CDR1 is WNHNN, CDR2 SYGVQD (reference sequence). The CDR3 extends over 14 amino acids. The CDR3 sequence: CATSRGGDTDTQYF. The CDR3 DNA reads TGCGCCACCTCTCGAGGGGGGGACACAGATACGCAGTATTTT.

The rearrangement joins TRBV10-3 to TRBJ1-6; TRBD1 is a possible D gene (5 bases). CDR1 and CDR2 (germline): ENHRY, SYGVKD. CDR3 length: 16 residues. The germline V and J ends were trimmed by 4 bases and 11 bases, with 21 bases remaining between them. Written as DNA, the CDR3 is TGTGCCATCAGTGTTCGGGCGGGGCCCCAAAATACACCCCTCCACTTT. This sequence encodes CAISVRAGPQNTPLHF.

This clone was seen more than once but under ten times. The rearrangement uses TRBV7-9 and TRBJ1-2, with 9 bases aligning to TRBD1. CDR3 length: 15 residues. J gave up 2 bases and V 3 bases, and 4 bases lay outside the gene matches. Germline assignment: CDR1 SEHNR and CDR2 FQNEAQ (reference sequence). CDR3 amino acids: CASSFGTGMNYGYTF. The CDR3 DNA reads as TGTGCCAGCAGCTTCGGGACAGGGATGAACTATGGCTACACCTTC.

This clone appeared once. This rearrangement joins TRBV7-6 to TRBJ2-6, with TRBD1 matching 7 bases. Germline CDR1 and CDR2: SGHVS and FNYEAQ. Trimming removed 5 bases from V and 2 bases from J; junction bases left unmatched: 3. The CDR3 contains 15 residues. The CDR3, as DNA: TGTGCCAGCAGCCGAGACAGGGCTGGGGCCAACGTCCTGACTTTC. Protein sequence: CASSRDRAGANVLTF.

This sequence joins TRBV5-4 and TRBJ1-5; the D gene is possibly TRBD1 (6 bases). Germline lookup yields CDR1 SGHNT and CDR2 YYREEE (reference sequence). Deletions cut 0 bases from V and 8 bases from J, with 12 bases between. The CDR3 has 14 amino acids. The CDR3 region has the DNA TGTGCCAGCAGCTTGGACAGGGCCCGAGAGCCCCAGCATTTT. This gives the protein CASSLDRAREPQHF. Based on the CDR3 plus reference TRBV5-4 and TRBJ1-5, the full variable domain is ETGVTQSPTHLIKTRGQQVTLRCSSQSGHNTVSWYQQALGQGPQFIFQYYREEENGRGNFPPRFSGLQFPNYSSELNVNALELDDSALYLCASSLDRAREPQHFGDGTRLSIL.

The V call is TRBV7-3, the J call TRBJ1-1, with D perhaps matching TRBD1 (6 bases). Germline lookup yields CDR1 SGHTA and CDR2 FQGTGA. This CDR3 is built from 16 residues. V lost 2 bases to trimming and J lost 3 bases, with 16 bases between them. CDR3 sequence: CASSLRAAGADTEAFF. The DNA for the CDR3 is TGTGCCAGCAGCTTACGGGCCGCGGGGGCAGACACTGAAGCTTTCTTT.

In its sample, this clone was seen a few times. The V gene is TRBV11-2, the J gene TRBJ1-5; TRBD1 agrees at 9 bases. V lost 3 bases to trimming and J lost 5 bases; unmatched junction nucleotides: 2. CDR1 is SGHAT and CDR2 is FQNNGV in the germline V gene. This CDR3 is 14 amino acids long. Written as DNA, the CDR3 is TGTGCCAGCAGCTTGGGACAGGGACATCAGCCCCAGCATTTT. Its translation is CASSLGQGHQPQHF.

This chain links TRBV5-8 with TRBJ1-1, with 9 bases aligning to TRBD1. The germline V gene encodes CDR1 SGHTS and CDR2 YDEGEE. The CDR3 contains 15 residues. The V segment lost 0 bases and the J segment 2 bases; nucleotides outside the gene matches: 2. CDR3 nucleotides: TGTGCCAGCAGCTTGGGGACAGGGGCTAACACTGAAGCTTTCTTT. This gives the protein CASSLGTGANTEAFF.

This clone has a handful of counts. The V gene is TRBV10-3, the J gene TRBJ2-3; D perhaps matches TRBD2 (6 bases). V lost 10 bases and J lost 0, with 17 bases in between. CDR3 length: 15 amino acids. Looked up from germline, CDR1 is ENHRY and CDR2 is SYGVKD. CDR3 residues: CATRAGQTSTDTQYF. The CDR3, as DNA: TGTGCCACCCGGGCGGGGCAAACTAGCACAGATACGCAGTATTTT.

The table lists this clone with a few counts. The genes are TRBV10-3 and TRBJ2-7, with 11 bases identical to TRBD2. The V segment lost 0 bases and the J segment 5 bases; nucleotides outside the gene matches: 6. The CDR3 is 16 amino acids. Germline V gene sequence: CDR1 ENHRY, CDR2 SYGVKD. CDR3 residues: CAISESLAGGVHEQYF. The CDR3, as DNA: TGTGCCATCAGTGAGTCGCTAGCGGGAGGTGTCCACGAGCAGTACTTC.

V is TRBV10-1 and J is TRBJ2-1; D possibly corresponds to TRBD1 (6 bases). CDR1 and CDR2 (germline): WNHNN, SYGVQD (reference sequence). Trimming took 3 bases from V and 8 from J, leaving 23 bases between them. The CDR3 runs to 17 residues. The CDR3 sequence: CASSDRFLQDREDEQFF. In DNA, the CDR3 is TGCGCCAGCAGTGATCGCTTCTTACAGGACAGAGAAGATGAGCAGTTCTTC.

J is TRBJ2-7 and V is TRBV5-6; 10 positions agree with TRBD2. The V gene's germline CDR1 is SGHDT and CDR2 YYEEEE. The J segment lost 3 bases and the V segment lost 4 bases, leaving 7 bases of the junction unmatched. There are 15 residues in the CDR3. CDR3 sequence (DNA): TGTGCCAGCAGCGTAGGACTAGCGGAATACTACGAGCAGTACTTC. Its protein product is CASSVGLAEYYEQYF.

The chain links TRBV6-1 to TRBJ1-6, with D possibly TRBD1 on 5 matching bases. This CDR3 is 14 amino acids long. The germline gives CDR1 MNHNS, CDR2 SASEGT. V was clipped by 1 base and J by 15 bases, with 16 bases between them. The DNA for the CDR3 is TGTGCCAGCAGTGAAGGGGACGGGGGATCGGACCTCCACTTT. Its translation is CASSEGDGGSDLHF.

The rearrangement uses TRBV6-4 and TRBJ1-5; 12 nucleotides match TRBD1. J gave up 7 bases and V 5 bases, and 6 bases lay outside the gene matches. The CDR3 totals 15 residues. Per germline, CDR1 MRHNA and CDR2 SNTAGT. The DNA for the CDR3 is TGTGCCAGCAGTCCAGGGACAGGGGGCATACAGCCCCAGCATTTT. Its protein product is CASSPGTGGIQPQHF.

This chain links TRBV29-1 with TRBJ2-1; 7 bases align to TRBD2. CDR3 length: 14 residues. Per the germline V gene, CDR1 is SQVTM and CDR2 is ANQGSEA. Trimming removed 3 bases from V and 3 bases from J; junction bases left unmatched: 5. As DNA, the CDR3 is TGCAGCGTTGATCTACTAGCGAGCTACAATGAGCAGTTCTTC. Protein product: CSVDLLASYNEQFF.

J is TRBJ2-2 and V is TRBV4-1, with 10 bases fitting TRBD2. This CDR3 region has 21 residues. Germline V gene lookup returns CDR1 MGHRA and CDR2 YSYEKL. Unmatched junction bases numbered 22, after V lost 1 base and J lost 8 bases. The CDR3 DNA reads as TGCGCCAGCAGCCAAGCCCAAAGTACGCTAGCGGGGGCTCTAAGGGCTGGGGAGCTGTTTTTT. It specifies CASSQAQSTLAGALRAGELFF.

There are a few counts of this clone. V usage is TRBV29-1 and J usage is TRBJ1-2, with TRBD1 matching 10 bases. V lost 5 bases, J lost 2 bases, and 11 bases stayed unmatched. The CDR3 consists of 16 residues. The germline gives CDR1 SQVTM, CDR2 ANQGSEA. CDR3 sequence: CSVSPTGGNYNYGYTF. CDR3 nucleotide sequence: TGCAGCGTTTCCCCGACAGGGGGCAATTACAACTATGGCTACACCTTC.

This clone was counted a few times. V usage is TRBV5-8 and J usage is TRBJ2-3; D is possibly TRBD2 (5 bases). The CDR3 has 15 amino acids. V lost 2 bases to trimming and J lost 3 bases, with 13 bases between them. Germline values: CDR1 SGHTS, CDR2 YDEGEE. CDR3 DNA: TGTGCCAGCAGCTTTTATACGGGGTTAACAGATACGCAGTATTTT. It translates to CASSFYTGLTDTQYF.

The count of this clone is one. The chain combines TRBV25-1 with TRBJ2-7, with TRBD2 identical over 9 bases. The germline V gene encodes CDR1 MGHDK and CDR2 SYGVNS. V shed 8 bases, J shed 3 bases, and the junction held 8 bases outside the gene matches. CDR3 length: 14 residues. In nucleotides, the CDR3 is TGTGCCAGCGGGGCGGGACTAGCTTACTACGAGCAGTACTTC. This translates into CASGAGLAYYEQYF.

This chain links TRBV4-1 with TRBJ2-7; 10 bases align to TRBD2. The CDR3 runs 17 residues. The junction had 11 bases not matched to a gene; V was cut back by 1 base and J by 5 bases. Per germline, CDR1 MGHRA and CDR2 YSYEKL. This CDR3 reads CASSQGQPSGSHNEQYF. The CDR3 DNA reads TGCGCCAGCAGCCAAGGTCAGCCTAGCGGGAGTCATAACGAGCAGTACTTC.

The chain has TRBV5-1 and TRBJ1-1; weak D call: TRBD1 (6 bases). The CDR3 contains 15 residues. V was trimmed by 1 base and J by 7 bases, leaving 17 bases between them. Germline values: CDR1 SGHRS, CDR2 YFSETQ. The CDR3: CASSLSRDTPREAFF. CDR3 DNA: TGCGCCAGCAGCTTGTCCCGGGACACGCCTCGTGAAGCTTTCTTT.

The chain links TRBV6-1 to TRBJ2-7; 7 bases match TRBD2. The CDR3 covers 13 residues. Per the germline V gene, CDR1 is MNHNS and CDR2 is SASEGT. V gave up 5 bases and J gave up 7 bases; unmatched junction bases: 8. CDR3 sequence reads: CASSQVRGGEQYF. The CDR3 bases are TGTGCCAGCAGTCAAGTCCGCGGGGGAGAGCAGTACTTC.

The gene calls are TRBV5-1 and TRBJ1-3; 7 nucleotides align to TRBD1. This CDR3 spans 14 amino acids. The V and J ends lost 0 bases and 7 bases, in that order; junction bases with no gene match: 4. CDR1 is SGHRS and CDR2 is YFSETQ in the germline V gene. The CDR3 protein is CASSLAGRGNTIYF. The CDR3 region has the DNA TGCGCCAGCAGCTTGGCCGGCAGGGGGAACACCATATATTTT. Drawing the rest from reference TRBV5-1 and TRBJ1-3, the complete variable domain is KAGVTQTPRYLIKTRGQQVTLSCSPISGHRSVSWYQQTPGQGLQFLFEYFSETQRNKGNFPGRFSGRQFSNSRSEMNVSTLELGDSALYLCASSLAGRGNTIYFGEGSWLTVV.

The J gene is TRBJ2-1, the V gene TRBV4-1, with 16 nucleotides matching TRBD2. The CDR3 totals 20 residues. Trimming removed 4 bases from V and 7 bases from J; junction bases left unmatched: 16. Germline CDR1 reads MGHRA; CDR2 reads YSYEKL. CDR3 coding DNA: TGCGCCAGCAGCCGAGCACCACCCGGGACTAGCGGGAGGGAGGGGAATGAGCAGTTCTTC. This encodes CASSRAPPGTSGREGNEQFF.

This chain joins TRBV2 and TRBJ1-2, with D hard to call. Trimming removed 3 bases from V and 5 bases from J, with 10 bases in between. The CDR3 has 13 residues. CDR1 SNHLY and CDR2 FYNNEI come from the germline V gene. CDR3 DNA sequence: TGTGCCAGCAGTGATCGCCCCGGGTATGGCTACACCTTC. This sequence encodes CASSDRPGYGYTF.

In DNA, the CDR3 is TGTGCCAGTAGTCTTTTAGCCGCCGCTCCCTACGAGCAGTACTTC. This encodes CASSLLAAAPYEQYF. The genes are TRBV27 and TRBJ2-7; D is undetermined. This CDR3 contains 15 residues. V was cut by 9 bases and J by 2 bases, with 20 bases left in between. Germline V gene data show CDR1 as MNHEY and CDR2 as SMNVEV (reference sequence).

This chain uses TRBV7-2 with TRBJ1-5, with unresolved D. CDR1 SGHTA and CDR2 FQGNSA come from the germline V gene. The CDR3 contains 15 residues. Trimming removed 2 bases at V and 3 bases at J, with 11 bases between. The chain's CDR3 is CASSLLGLLNQPQHF. CDR3 DNA sequence: TGTGCCAGCAGCTTACTCGGGTTGCTCAATCAGCCCCAGCATTTT.

The chain uses TRBV5-1 and TRBJ1-3; 9 bases align to TRBD1. The V gene's germline CDR1 is SGHRS and CDR2 YFSETQ. V was clipped by 4 bases and J by 0 bases; unmatched bases: 8. The length of the CDR3 is 17 residues. CDR3 in amino acids: CASSPRQGDYSGNTIYF. The CDR3 region has the DNA TGCGCCAGCAGCCCAAGACAGGGGGACTACTCTGGAAACACCATATATTTT.